The TCR beta chain described here comes from a study of T cell responses to AZD1222 COVID-19 vaccine. General study points: Nearly half of spike-specific TCRs reportedly go after variant regions that carry no mutations. There were mostly white British donors and more females than males, and clonal diversity was possibly underestimated.

Points on this clone: The antigen remains unidentified.

TCRdb keeps only in-frame clones here, not all; method: immunoSEQ multiplex PCR. The sample records 150,000 to 200,000 clones, over 80% being singletons. The sequence derives from an adult in good health. The sample here was peripheral blood, taken on day 0 of AZD1222 vaccination.

The CDR3 nucleotides read TGTGCCAGCAGCTATTCAGTTAACTATGGCTACACCTTC. It codes for CASSYSVNYGYTF. This chain uses TRBV11-1 with TRBJ1-2; D is unclear. This CDR3 has 13 residues. Germline assignment: CDR1 SGHAT and CDR2 FQDESV (reference sequence). Trimming cost V 4 bases and J 1 base, with 7 bases left between them.